The 13 T cell receptor beta chains reported below all come from one sample, sequenced in a study of CD8+CD57+ T cells in acquired aplastic anemia. Profiling that covered TCR beta VDJ and CDR3 relied on genomic DNA as its template. Each CDR3 protein is one row after TCRdb ran MiXCR on the reads. The sample lists about 160,000 distinct CDR3 sequences; roughly 48% were seen once. In patients chosen for sequencing, flow cytometry had shown CD8+CD57+ cell expansion. The sequenced sample consisted of sorted CD4+, CD8+, or CD8+CD57+ T cells (not recorded which) from PBMCs. These receptors originate from a human donor with aplastic anemia.

V is TRBV29-1 and J is TRBJ1-5; the D gene is possibly TRBD1 (5 bases). Trimming took 3 bases from V and 7 from J, leaving 10 bases between them. This CDR3 region has 12 residues. The V gene's germline CDR1 is SQVTM and CDR2 ANQGSEA. CDR3 region: CSVEIDRQPQHF. CDR3 sequence (DNA): TGCAGCGTTGAGATAGACAGACAGCCCCAGCATTTT.

This clonotype occurred many times. CDR3 amino acids: CASSYVGTDTQYF. The DNA for the CDR3 is TGTGCCAGCAGTTACGTCGGCACAGATACGCAGTATTTT. The chain employs TRBV6-5 and TRBJ2-3; unclear D gene. The germline gives CDR1 MNHEY, CDR2 SVGAGI. V was trimmed by 2 bases and J by 1 base, leaving 4 bases between them. The CDR3 consists of 13 residues.

In its sample, this clonotype was seen a few times. The V gene is TRBV3-1, the J gene TRBJ2-1; 9 bases are a match to TRBD2. The CDR3 loop spans 14 amino acids. J lost 3 bases, V lost 6 bases, and 3 bases had no gene match. CDR1 is LGHDT, CDR2 YNNKEL, per germline (reference sequence). Here the CDR3 reads CASRREGLYNEQFF. The CDR3 DNA reads as TGTGCCAGCAGGCGGGAGGGCCTCTACAATGAGCAGTTCTTC.

This sequence joins TRBV7-8 and TRBJ1-5; D is unclear. V lost 1 base and J 6 bases, leaving 7 bases between the germline ends. CDR1 is SGHVS, CDR2 FQNEAQ, per germline. CDR3 length equals 13 residues. The CDR3 region has the DNA TGTGCCAGCAGCTTAGTCCCGACTCAGCCCCAGCATTTT. It translates to CASSLVPTQPQHF. Complete variable domain (other parts from reference TRBV7-8 and TRBJ1-5): GAGVSQSPRYKVAKRGQDVALRCDPISGHVSLFWYQQALGQGPEFLTYFQNEAQLDKSGLPSDRFFAERPEGSVSTLKIQRTQQEDSAVYLCASSLVPTQPQHFGDGTRLSIL.

This clonotype was observed many times. This rearrangement joins TRBV19 to TRBJ1-1; TRBD1 agrees at 9 bases. The CDR3 contains 15 residues. The ends lost 8 bases at V and 11 bases at J; junction bases unmatched: 18. Germline V gives CDR1 LNHDA, CDR2 SQIVND (reference sequence). CDR3 nucleotide sequence: TGTGCCAGTCCCGGGCGGGACAGGGTCCTAGGTCCGGCTTTCTTT. This encodes CASPGRDRVLGPAFF.

The chain joins TRBV27 to TRBJ1-1, with D possibly matching TRBD1 (5 bases). With 2 bases removed from V and 2 bases from J, the gap between germline ends came to 9 bases. This CDR3 comprises 14 residues. Per the germline V gene, CDR1 is MNHEY and CDR2 is SMNVEV (reference sequence). CDR3 in amino acids: CASSLAGLNTEAFF. DNA for the CDR3: TGTGCCAGCAGTTTAGCAGGGCTTAACACTGAAGCTTTCTTT.

This rearrangement joins TRBV24-1 to TRBJ2-1, with 9 bases fitting TRBD1. Looked up from germline, CDR1 is KGHDR and CDR2 is SFDVKD. V shed 0 bases, J shed 6 bases, and the junction held 5 bases outside the gene matches. The CDR3 contains 16 residues. The CDR3 spells CATSDLRDRVGNEQFF. CDR3 bases: TGTGCCACCAGTGATTTGCGGGACAGGGTAGGCAATGAGCAGTTCTTC.

A note on this clonotype: This may be a read error, as it is one base from a much larger clone. This rearrangement joins TRBV11-3 to TRBJ2-7, with 9 bases fitting TRBD1. The length of the CDR3 is 15 residues. The trim removed 4 bases at V and 7 bases at J, leaving 11 bases unmatched. The germline CDR1 and CDR2 sequences are SGHNT and YENEEA. The CDR3 protein is CASSSDRGQGLEQYF. The CDR3 nucleotides read TGTGCCAGCAGCTCAGACAGAGGACAGGGGCTTGAGCAGTACTTC.

This clonotype was counted at least ten times. The chain couples TRBV12-5 to TRBJ2-5; D is unresolved. The V gene lost 1 base and the J gene lost 5 bases, with 2 bases spanning the gap. In germline, CDR1 is LGHNT, CDR2 FRNRAP. This CDR3 contains 11 residues. The CDR3 DNA sequence: TGTGCTAGTGGTTTGGGGGAGACCCAGTACTTC. Its protein is CASGLGETQYF.

This clonotype was detected many times. The gene calls are TRBV7-9 and TRBJ2-7; 11 bases line up with TRBD2. Germline CDR1 SEHNR, CDR2 FQNEAQ (reference sequence). The CDR3 is 14 residues long. V lost 3 bases, J lost 3 bases, and 1 base stayed unmatched. The CDR3: CASSFTSGSYEQYF. As DNA, the CDR3 is TGTGCCAGCAGCTTCACTAGCGGGAGCTACGAGCAGTACTTC.

In its sample, this clonotype was seen many times. This chain joins TRBV4-3 and TRBJ2-7; 10 bases are a match to TRBD1. Germline assignment: CDR1 LGHNA and CDR2 YSLEER. V lost 4 bases, J lost 5 bases, and 5 bases stayed unmatched. The CDR3 is made up of 14 amino acids. As DNA, the CDR3 is TGCGCCAGCAGCCCCGGGACAGGGGACCACGAGCAGTACTTC. Protein: CASSPGTGDHEQYF.

On this clonotype: A much larger clone differs from this one at a single base, so this may be a read error. The rearrangement joins TRBV6-5 to TRBJ2-1, with D possibly TRBD1 on 6 matching bases. The V gene's germline CDR1 is MNHEY and CDR2 SVGAGI. The CDR3 totals 13 residues. Here the CDR3 reads CASSYQGWGEQLF. The DNA for the CDR3 is TGTGCCAGCAGTTACCAGGGGTGGGGTGAGCAGCTCTTC.

In its sample, this clonotype was seen many times. The J gene is TRBJ2-5, the V gene TRBV6-1, with D perhaps matching TRBD1 (5 bases). From germline, CDR1 is MNHNS and CDR2 SASEGT. V shed 6 bases and J shed 2 bases, with 22 bases lying between them. The CDR3 length is 17 residues. The CDR3 coding sequence is TGTGCCAGCAGCCAATCCTGGAGTGCAGGGCAACAAGAGACCCAGTACTTC. Translation: CASSQSWSAGQQETQYF.